This TCR beta chain was documented in a study of cytomegalovirus exposure and HLA in healthy donors. Overall study findings and caveats: Later analysis identified a missense DCLRE1C variant that was linked to TCR beta V- and J-gene trimming. Later analysis identified several of the most significant clusters that appeared linked to common viral pathogens. Productive rates of about 87% or about 30% were seen for most TCR beta V segments in an earlier analysis.

PCR primers comprised 60 Vbeta and 13 Jbeta primers. Profiled with immunoSEQ multiplex PCR; TCRdb holds only in-frame clones, not every one. Here the sample spans under 200,000 clones, about 86% being singletons. At the time of sampling, donors were nominally healthy, though unrecorded immune exposures were likely. The CDR3 spans 14 residues. CDR1 is SQVTM, CDR2 ANQGSEA, per germline. Unmatched junction bases numbered 9, after V lost 7 bases and J lost 3 bases. Worth noting for this clone: The antigen remains unidentified.

The sequencing input was PBMCs. J is TRBJ2-1 and V is TRBV29-1, with 7 bases fitting TRBD2. The receptor was derived from a man between 35 and 55 years old in good health and CMV-seropositive. CDR3 sequence: CSAPGGGGYNEQFF. The CDR3 DNA follows: TGCAGCGCCCCCGGTGGCGGGGGCTACAATGAGCAGTTCTTC.